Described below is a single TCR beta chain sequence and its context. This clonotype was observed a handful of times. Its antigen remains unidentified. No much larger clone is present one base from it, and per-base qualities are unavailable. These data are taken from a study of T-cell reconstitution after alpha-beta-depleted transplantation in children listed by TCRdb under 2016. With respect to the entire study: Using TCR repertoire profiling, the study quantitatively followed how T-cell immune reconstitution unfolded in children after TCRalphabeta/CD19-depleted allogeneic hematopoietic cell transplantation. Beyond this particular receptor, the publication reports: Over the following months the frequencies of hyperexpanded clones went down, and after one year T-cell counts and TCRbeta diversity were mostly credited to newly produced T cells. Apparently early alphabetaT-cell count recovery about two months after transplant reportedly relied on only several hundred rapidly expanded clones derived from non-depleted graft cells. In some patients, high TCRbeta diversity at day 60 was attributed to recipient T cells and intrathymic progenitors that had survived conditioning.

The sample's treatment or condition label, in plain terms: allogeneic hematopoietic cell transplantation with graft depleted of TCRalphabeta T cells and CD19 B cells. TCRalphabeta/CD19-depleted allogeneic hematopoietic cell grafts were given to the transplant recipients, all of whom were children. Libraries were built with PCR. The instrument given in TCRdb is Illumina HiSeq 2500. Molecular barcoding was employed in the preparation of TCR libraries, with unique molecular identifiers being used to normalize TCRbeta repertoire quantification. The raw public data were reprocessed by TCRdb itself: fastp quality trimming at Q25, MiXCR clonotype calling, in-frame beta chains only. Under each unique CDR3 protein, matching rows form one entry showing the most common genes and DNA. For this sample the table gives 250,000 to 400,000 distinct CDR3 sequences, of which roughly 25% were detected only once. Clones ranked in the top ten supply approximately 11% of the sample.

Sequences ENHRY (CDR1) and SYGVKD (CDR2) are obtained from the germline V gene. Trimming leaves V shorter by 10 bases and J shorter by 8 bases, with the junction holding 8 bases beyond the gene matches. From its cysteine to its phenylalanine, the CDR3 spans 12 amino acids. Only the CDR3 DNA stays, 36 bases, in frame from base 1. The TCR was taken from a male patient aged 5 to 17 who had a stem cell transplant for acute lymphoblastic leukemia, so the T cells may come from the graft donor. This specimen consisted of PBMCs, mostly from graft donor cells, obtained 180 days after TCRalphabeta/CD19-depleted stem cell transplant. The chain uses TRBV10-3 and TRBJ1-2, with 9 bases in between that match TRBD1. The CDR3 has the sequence CATRTGAGGYTF. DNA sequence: TGTGCCACCCGGACAGGGGCGGGCGGCTACACCTTC.